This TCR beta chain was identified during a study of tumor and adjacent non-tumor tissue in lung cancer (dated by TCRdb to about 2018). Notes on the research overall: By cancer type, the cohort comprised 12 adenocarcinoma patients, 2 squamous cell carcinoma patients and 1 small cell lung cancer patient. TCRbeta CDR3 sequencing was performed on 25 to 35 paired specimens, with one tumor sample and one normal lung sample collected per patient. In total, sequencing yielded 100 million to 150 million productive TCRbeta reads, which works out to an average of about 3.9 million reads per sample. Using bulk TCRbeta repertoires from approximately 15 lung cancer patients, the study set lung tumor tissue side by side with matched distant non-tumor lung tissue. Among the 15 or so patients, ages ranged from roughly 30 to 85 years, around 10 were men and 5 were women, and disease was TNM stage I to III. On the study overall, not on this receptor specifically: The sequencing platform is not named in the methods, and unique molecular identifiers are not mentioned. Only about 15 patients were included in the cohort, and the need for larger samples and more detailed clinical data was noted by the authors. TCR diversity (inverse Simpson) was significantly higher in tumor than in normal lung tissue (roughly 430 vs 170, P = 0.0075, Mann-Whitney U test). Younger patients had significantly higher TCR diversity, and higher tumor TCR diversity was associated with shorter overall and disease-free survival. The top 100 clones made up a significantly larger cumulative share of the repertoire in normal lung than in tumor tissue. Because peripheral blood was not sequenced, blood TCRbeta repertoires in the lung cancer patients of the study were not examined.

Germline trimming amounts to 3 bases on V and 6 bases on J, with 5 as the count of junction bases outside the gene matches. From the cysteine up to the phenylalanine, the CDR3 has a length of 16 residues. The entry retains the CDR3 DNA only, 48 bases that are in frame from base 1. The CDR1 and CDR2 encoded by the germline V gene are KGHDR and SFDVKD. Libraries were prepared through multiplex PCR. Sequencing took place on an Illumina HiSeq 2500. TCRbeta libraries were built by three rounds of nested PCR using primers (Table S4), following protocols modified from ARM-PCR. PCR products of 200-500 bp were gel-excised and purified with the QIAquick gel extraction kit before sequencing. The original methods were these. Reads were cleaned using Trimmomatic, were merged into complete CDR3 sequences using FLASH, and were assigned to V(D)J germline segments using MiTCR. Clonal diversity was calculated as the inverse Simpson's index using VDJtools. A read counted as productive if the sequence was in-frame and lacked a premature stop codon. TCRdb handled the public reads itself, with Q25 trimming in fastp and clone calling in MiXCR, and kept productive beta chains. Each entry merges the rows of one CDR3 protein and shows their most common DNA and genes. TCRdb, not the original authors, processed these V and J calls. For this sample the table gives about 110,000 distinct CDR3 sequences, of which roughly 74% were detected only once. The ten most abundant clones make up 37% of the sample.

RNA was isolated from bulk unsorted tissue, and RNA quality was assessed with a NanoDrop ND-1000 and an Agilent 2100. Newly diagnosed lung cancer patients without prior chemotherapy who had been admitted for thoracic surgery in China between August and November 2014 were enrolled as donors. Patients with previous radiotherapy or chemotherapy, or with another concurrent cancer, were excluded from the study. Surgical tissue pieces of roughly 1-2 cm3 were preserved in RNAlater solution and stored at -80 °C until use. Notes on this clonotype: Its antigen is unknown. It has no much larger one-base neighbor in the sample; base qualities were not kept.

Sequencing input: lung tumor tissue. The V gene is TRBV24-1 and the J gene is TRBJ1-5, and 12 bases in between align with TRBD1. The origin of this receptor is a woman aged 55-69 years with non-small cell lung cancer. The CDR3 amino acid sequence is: CATSDTGQGACQPQHF. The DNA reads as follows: TGTGCCACCAGTGATACGGGACAGGGGGCCTGTCAGCCCCAGCATTTT.